One and the same sample provided the 19 T cell receptor beta chains below, sequenced in a study of vaccination effects on CD4 cells after COVID-19. The method was immunoSEQ multiplex PCR; TCRdb's version includes in-frame clones alone and lacks a portion of them. The data show 20,000 to 30,000 clones, with about 70% seen just once and approximately 8% held by the top ten. These receptors have no known antigen. Before sequencing, viral peptide pools were used by the ViraFEST assay to expand antigen-specific CD4+ T cells. Investigators separated out CD4+ T cells once about eleven days of culture had passed. Each participant was given two doses of one vaccine (BNT162b2 or mRNA-1273). The sample was CD4+ T cells from PBMCs cultured with SARS-CoV-2 spike peptides, taken after COVID-19 vaccination. Receptors originate from a human donor who received a COVID-19 vaccine.

The CDR3 DNA follows: TGTGCCAGCAGCCCGGTCGTTTCCGGAGGCGAGCAGTACTTC. This gives the protein CASSPVVSGGEQYF. The chain uses TRBV7-7 and TRBJ2-7, with D possibly TRBD2 on 5 matching bases. Germline-derived CDR1 and CDR2 are SSHAT and FNYEAQ (reference sequence). The CDR3 contains 14 residues. The ends were cut back, 5 bases at V and 6 bases at J, with 17 bases in the middle.

The chain couples TRBV19 to TRBJ1-1; D ambiguous. Trimming pared 5 bases from V and 2 bases from J, leaving 15 bases between. Germline V gene sequence: CDR1 LNHDA, CDR2 SQIVND (reference sequence). CDR3 length: 15 amino acids. CDR3 loop: CASSFSADINTEAFF. In DNA, the CDR3 is TGTGCCAGTAGTTTTTCGGCAGACATTAACACTGAAGCTTTCTTT. Full variable domain (rest looked up from reference TRBV19 and TRBJ1-1): DGGITQSPKYLFRKEGQNVTLSCEQNLNHDAMYWYRQDPGQGLRLIYYSQIVNDFQKGDIAEGYSVSREKKESFPLTVTSAQKNPTAFYLCASSFSADINTEAFFGQGTRLTVV.

The CDR3, as DNA: TGTGCCAGCAGCGTAGAACTAGCGAGAGATACGCAGTATTTT. It yields the protein CASSVELARDTQYF. This sequence joins TRBV9 and TRBJ2-3, with TRBD2 matching 7 bases. Germline CDR1 SGDLS, CDR2 YYNGEE. The CDR3 spans 14 residues. The trim removed 0 bases at V and 5 bases at J, leaving 3 bases unmatched.

The J gene is TRBJ2-7, the V gene TRBV11-2; D is ambiguous. This CDR3 comprises 11 residues. V was trimmed by 3 bases and J by 5 bases, leaving 5 bases between them. In germline, CDR1 is SGHAT, CDR2 FQNNGV. The CDR3 region has the DNA TGTGCCAGCAGCTTTGCGAACGAGCAGTACTTC. Translation: CASSFANEQYF.

The genes are TRBV29-1 and TRBJ1-3, with TRBD1 matching 8 bases. This CDR3 has 13 residues. Germline V gives CDR1 SQVTM, CDR2 ANQGSEA. V shed 8 bases and J 2 bases; nucleotides not matched to a gene: 5. In nucleotides, the CDR3 is TGCAGCTACAGGGGGGTAGCTGGAAACACCATATATTTT. Its translation is CSYRGVAGNTIYF.

This clone has just a few counts. This sequence joins TRBV19 and TRBJ2-2, with D unresolved. Germline V gives CDR1 LNHDA, CDR2 SQIVND (reference sequence). The germline V and J ends were trimmed by 6 bases and 0 bases, with 11 bases remaining between them. The CDR3 loop spans 15 amino acids. The CDR3 is CASSIQSTNTGELFF. The CDR3, as DNA: TGTGCCAGTAGCATACAGAGCACGAACACCGGGGAGCTGTTTTTT.

This clone was found a few times. This chain joins TRBV4-2 and TRBJ1-2; TRBD1 matches 10 bases. V gave up 2 bases and J gave up 5 bases; unmatched junction bases: 8. The germline gives CDR1 LGHNA, CDR2 YNFKEQ. The CDR3 totals 16 residues. CDR3 in DNA: TGTGCCAGCAGCCAACCCGGCGGACAGGGGGATTATGGCTACACCTTC. Its protein product is CASSQPGGQGDYGYTF.

This sequence joins TRBV3-1 (or the pseudogene TRBV3-2) and TRBJ1-2; 7 nucleotides align to TRBD1. The CDR3 has 12 residues. Unmatched junction bases numbered 4, after V lost 4 bases and J lost 8 bases. The germline V gene has CDR1 LGHDT and CDR2 YNNKEL (reference sequence). The CDR3 DNA reads TGTGCCAGCAGCCTCCAGGGGGGCGGCTACACCTTC. Protein product: CASSLQGGGYTF.

The chain combines TRBV5-6 with TRBJ1-6; D is ambiguous. Germline CDR1 is SGHDT and CDR2 is YYEEEE. The CDR3 is made up of 14 amino acids. Trimming took 3 bases from V and 8 from J, leaving 12 bases between them. CDR3 protein: CASSSTGLHSPLHF. CDR3 in DNA: TGTGCCAGCAGCTCAACCGGGCTGCATTCACCCCTCCACTTT.

CDR3 sequence reads: CASRRTDDRTDTQYF. CDR3 bases: TGCGCCAGCAGGAGAACTGATGATCGCACAGATACGCAGTATTTT. This rearrangement joins TRBV5-1 to TRBJ2-3, with D hard to call. The CDR3 contains 15 residues. Looked up from germline, CDR1 is SGHRS and CDR2 is YFSETQ. V lost 5 bases, J lost 1 base, and 14 bases lay in between. Variable domain in full (rest from reference TRBV5-1 and TRBJ2-3): KAGVTQTPRYLIKTRGQQVTLSCSPISGHRSVSWYQQTPGQGLQFLFEYFSETQRNKGNFPGRFSGRQFSNSRSEMNVSTLELGDSALYLCASRRTDDRTDTQYFGPGTRLTVL.

The V and J genes are TRBV19 and TRBJ2-5; the D is unclear. The CDR3 runs to 13 residues. Trimming cost V 9 bases and J 1 base, with 12 bases left between them. Germline V gene data show CDR1 as LNHDA and CDR2 as SQIVND (reference sequence). This chain's CDR3 is CASNQRGQETQYF. In DNA form, the CDR3 reads TGTGCCAGCAATCAACGAGGCCAAGAGACCCAGTACTTC.

A few counts support this clone. The chain joins TRBV30 to TRBJ2-1; D perhaps matches TRBD2 (6 bases). The CDR3 contains 12 residues. CDR1 GTSNPN and CDR2 SVGIG come from the germline V gene (reference sequence). V gave up 0 bases and J gave up 11 bases, with 11 bases separating them. The CDR3 nucleotides are TGTGCCTGGAGTGTATTGGGGGGAAAGCAGTTCTTC. It specifies CAWSVLGGKQFF.

A single count supports this clone. This chain joins TRBV11-2 and TRBJ2-1; no reliable D call. Trimming removed 0 bases from V and 1 base from J, with 4 bases in between. Looked up from germline, CDR1 is SGHAT and CDR2 is FQNNGV. The CDR3 covers 14 residues. DNA of the CDR3: TGTGCCAGCAGCTTAGATAAGTCCTACAATGAGCAGTTCTTC. As protein: CASSLDKSYNEQFF.

This chain links TRBV7-6 with TRBJ2-1, with 8 nucleotides matching TRBD2. The CDR3 totals 15 residues. CDR1 SGHVS and CDR2 FNYEAQ come from the germline V gene. J gave up 4 bases and V 3 bases, and 5 bases lay outside the gene matches. CDR3 in amino acids: CASSFGGASYNEQFF. The CDR3 DNA is TGTGCCAGCAGCTTCGGGGGGGCCAGTTACAATGAGCAGTTCTTC.

J is TRBJ2-6 and V is TRBV6-4; D remains unclear. Germline CDR1 reads MRHNA; CDR2 reads SNTAGT. The CDR3 is 16 residues long. V dropped 3 bases and J dropped 0 bases, with 9 bases sitting between them. The CDR3 loop reads CASSDTPGSGANVLTF. The CDR3 DNA reads TGTGCCAGCAGTGATACTCCGGGCTCTGGGGCCAACGTCCTGACTTTC.

This chain uses TRBV5-8 with TRBJ1-1; no clear D. Trimming pared 4 bases from V and 1 base from J, leaving 14 bases between. This CDR3 spans 15 amino acids. The germline CDR1 and CDR2 sequences are SGHTS and YDEGEE. In nucleotides, the CDR3 is TGTGCCAGCAGCGAAGGTACAGCTGAGAACACTGAAGCTTTCTTT. It codes for CASSEGTAENTEAFF.

This sequence joins TRBV6-6 and TRBJ2-7; D unclear. Germline CDR1 reads MNHNY; CDR2 reads SVGAGI (reference sequence). V was clipped by 0 bases and J by 1 base, with 10 bases between them. This CDR3 contains 15 residues. Here the CDR3 reads CASSYSVPISYEQYF. CDR3 nucleotide sequence: TGTGCCAGCAGTTACTCCGTTCCGATTTCCTACGAGCAGTACTTC.

The chain uses TRBV2 and TRBJ1-2; possible D gene TRBD1, 5 bases. Trimming removed 6 bases at V and 6 bases at J, with 11 bases between. There are 12 residues in the CDR3. Germline V lookup: CDR1 SNHLY, CDR2 FYNNEI. The DNA of the CDR3 is TGTGCCAGCAGGGGGGGAGGCGATGGCTACACCTTC. It yields the protein CASRGGGDGYTF.

This clone was seen only a few times. No conserved phenylalanine or tryptophan is present at the end of the CDR3, so a read error is the likely explanation. The DNA is left out, because the CDR3 cannot be placed on it with certainty; the CDR3 is given as TCRdb lists it. This CDR3 is CASSLRRDGGETL. The chain joins TRBV27 to TRBJ1-2. The germline CDR1 and CDR2 sequences are MNHEY and SMNVEV (reference sequence). 13 amino acids form the CDR3, both terminal residues included.